This TCR beta chain was obtained from a study of cytomegalovirus exposure and HLA in healthy donors. In the PCR, 60 Vbeta and 13 Jbeta primers were used. Profiling relied on immunoSEQ multiplex PCR, and the TCRdb table lists in-frame clones only, not all of them. The repertoire has approximately 100,000 clones, more than 70% of them found once; the top ten carry 9.5% to 12%. Germline assignment: CDR1 GTSNPN and CDR2 SVGIG (reference sequence). This CDR3 has 11 amino acids. This sequence originates from a man between 18 and 29 years old in good health and CMV-seropositive. The V and J genes are TRBV30 and TRBJ2-7; a weak D match, TRBD1 (6 bases). The sequenced sample was PBMCs. CDR3 sequence: CVLARGYEQYF. CDR3 nucleotides: TGTGTCCTAGCCAGGGGCTACGAGCAGTACTTC.